The TCR beta chain described here comes from a study of cytomegalovirus exposure and HLA in healthy donors. Whole-study findings and limits: An assumption of roughly uniform sequencing depth across donors underlay the presence/absence analyses.

Healthy individuals who donated bone marrow served as the donors. This PCR relied on a set of 60 Vbeta primers and 13 Jbeta primers. Using immunoSEQ multiplex PCR, the repertoire was profiled, and TCRdb retains in-frame clones only, with some absent. The repertoire consists of some 150,000 clones, with 65% to 90% occurring once and the leading ten covering 5.5% to 8.5%. Worth noting for this clone: The antigen is not known.

The clonotype was recovered from a woman aged 45-60 years in good health and CMV-seropositive. The sequenced sample consisted of PBMCs.

The CDR3 loop is CASRGFNEKLFF. Written as DNA, the CDR3 is TGTGCCTCCAGAGGCTTTAATGAAAAACTGTTTTTT. The genes are TRBV19 and TRBJ1-4; D is ambiguous. This CDR3 is 12 amino acids long. The germline gives CDR1 LNHDA, CDR2 SQIVND (reference sequence). V gave up 11 bases and J gave up 4 bases, with 11 bases separating them.